This passage covers 13 T cell receptor beta chains from one sample sequenced in a study of T cell changes during pregnancy in multiple sclerosis. TCRdb keeps only in-frame clones here, not all; method: immunoSEQ multiplex PCR. This sample carries approximately 50,000 clones, approximately 93% of them seen once, and the ten largest clones take more than 0.25%. Source: CD4+ T cells from peripheral blood mononuclear cells, taken in the third trimester of pregnancy. The source of these receptors is a female donor with multiple sclerosis, enrolled in a pregnancy study.

This clone was recorded once. This rearrangement joins TRBV5-4 to TRBJ2-7, with D perhaps matching TRBD1 (6 bases). Trimming took 3 bases from V and 2 from J, leaving 12 bases between them. Germline V lookup: CDR1 SGHNT, CDR2 YYREEE (reference sequence). CDR3 length equals 14 residues. The CDR3 loop reads CASSSGTLPYEQYF. CDR3 sequence (DNA): TGTGCCAGCAGCTCCGGGACATTGCCCTACGAGCAGTACTTC.

This chain connects TRBV2 to TRBJ1-1, with TRBD1 matching over 8 bases. The CDR3 runs 13 residues. J gave up 3 bases and V 4 bases, and 1 base lay outside the gene matches. Germline lookup yields CDR1 SNHLY and CDR2 FYNNEI. CDR3 sequence: CASSATGDTEAFF. As DNA, the CDR3 is TGTGCCAGCAGTGCGACAGGGGACACTGAAGCTTTCTTT.

This clone was seen a single time. This chain links TRBV18 with TRBJ2-2, with D uncertain. This CDR3 has 16 residues. CDR1 and CDR2 from the germline V gene are KGHSH and LQKENI. Trimming took 3 bases from V and 6 from J, leaving 17 bases between them. Here the CDR3 reads CASSPNSHLGAGELFF. DNA of the CDR3: TGTGCCAGCTCACCGAACAGCCACCTTGGCGCCGGGGAGCTGTTTTTT.

The gene calls are TRBV7-3 and TRBJ2-1; D remains ambiguous. V was shortened by 2 bases and J by 0 bases, with 8 bases between the two germline ends. Germline values: CDR1 SGHTA, CDR2 FQGTGA. The length of the CDR3 is 15 residues. In nucleotides, the CDR3 is TGTGCCAGCAGCTTAGCCGTGAGCTCCTACAATGAGCAGTTCTTC. Protein product: CASSLAVSSYNEQFF.

The genes are TRBV7-2 and TRBJ2-5, with TRBD2 identical over 13 bases. Near its end, the DNA agrees better with TRBJ2-7, so the J call may be wrong. This CDR3 comprises 16 residues. The germline V gene encodes CDR1 SGHTA and CDR2 FQGNSA. The CDR3 reads CASSSGLAGFSYEQYF. In DNA, the CDR3 is TGTGCCAGCAGCTCGGGACTAGCGGGATTTTCCTACGAGCAGTACTTC.

The genes are TRBV6-5 and TRBJ2-5; 7 positions match TRBD1. Germline loops: CDR1 MNHEY, CDR2 SVGAGI. The V gene end was trimmed by 6 bases and the J gene end by 5 bases; junction bases not matched to a gene: 3. This CDR3 has 12 residues. As DNA, the CDR3 is TGTGCCAGCAGAGGGACAGCGGAGACCCAGTACTTC. Its translation is CASRGTAETQYF.

The V gene is TRBV28, the J gene TRBJ2-5; maybe TRBD2 (7 bases). The V end was cut by 7 bases, the J end by 5 bases, with 17 bases between. CDR3 length: 14 residues. CDR1 and CDR2 (germline): MDHEN, SYDVKM. CDR3 protein: CASIEGGARETQYF. Written as DNA, the CDR3 is TGTGCCAGCATCGAGGGGGGGGCGCGGGAGACCCAGTACTTC. The complete variable domain, with remaining parts taken from reference TRBV28 and TRBJ2-5, reads DVKVTQSSRYLVKRTGEKVFLECVQDMDHENMFWYRQDPGLGLRLIYFSYDVKMKEKGDIPEGYSVSREKKERFSLILESASTNQTSMYLCASIEGGARETQYFGPGTRLLVL.

The count of this clone is one. This sequence joins TRBV6-1 and TRBJ1-2; D is unclear. V was shortened by 1 base and J by 8 bases, with 17 bases between the two germline ends. CDR1 is MNHNS, CDR2 SASEGT, per germline. The CDR3 totals 15 residues. The CDR3 loop reads CASSEVPLLSGGYTF. CDR3 nucleotide sequence: TGTGCCAGCAGTGAAGTTCCCCTTTTGTCTGGCGGCTACACCTTC.

The CDR3 DNA reads TGCGCCAGCAGCCGGGACCAGGGGGATACGCAGTATTTT. It specifies CASSRDQGDTQYF. The rearrangement uses TRBV5-1 and TRBJ2-3, with D tentatively TRBD1 (6 bases). V lost 4 bases to trimming and J lost 6 bases, with 12 bases between them. The CDR3 has 13 amino acids. The V gene's germline CDR1 is SGHRS and CDR2 YFSETQ.

The chain has TRBV18 and TRBJ1-2, with 7 bases matching TRBD1. The ends lost 2 bases at V and 4 bases at J; junction bases unmatched: 4. Germline V gives CDR1 KGHSH, CDR2 LQKENI. This CDR3 comprises 14 residues. This CDR3 is CASSPDRAGYGYTF. CDR3 in DNA: TGTGCCAGCTCACCAGACAGGGCCGGCTATGGCTACACCTTC.

The rearrangement joins TRBV19 to TRBJ2-7; TRBD2 matches 12 bases. The CDR3 spans 16 residues. Germline V lookup: CDR1 LNHDA, CDR2 SQIVND (reference sequence). The trim removed 5 bases at V and 4 bases at J, leaving 9 bases unmatched. CDR3 sequence: CASSGETSGSTYEQYF. In DNA form, the CDR3 reads TGTGCCAGTAGTGGAGAGACTAGCGGGAGTACGTACGAGCAGTACTTC.

This chain's CDR3 is CASSELYEQYF. The CDR3 DNA reads as TGTGCCAGCAGTGAACTCTACGAGCAGTACTTC. The chain combines TRBV2 with TRBJ2-7; D unclear. V lost 2 bases and J 3 bases, leaving 2 bases between the germline ends. The CDR3 loop spans 11 amino acids. Germline lookup yields CDR1 SNHLY and CDR2 FYNNEI.

The rearrangement uses TRBV18 and TRBJ1-5; D gene unclear. Deletions cut 4 bases from V and 5 bases from J, with 12 bases between. The CDR3 is 14 amino acids. Per the germline V gene, CDR1 is KGHSH and CDR2 is LQKENI. The CDR3 DNA is TGTGCCAGCTCACGAGGCGGCGGTGATCAGCCCCAGCATTTT. Protein product: CASSRGGGDQPQHF.